The present T cell receptor beta chain was sequenced within a study of blood T cell repertoires in COVID-19. The germline V gene has CDR1 LNHDA and CDR2 SQIVND (reference sequence). V lost 5 bases to trimming and J lost 9 bases; unmatched junction nucleotides: 9. The CDR3 is made up of 14 amino acids. Generated by immunoSEQ multiplex PCR, the TCRdb table keeps only in-frame clones and is missing some. The table shows about 480,000 clones, with approximately 89% occurring only once. Sequencing was done on a sample of peripheral blood. The chain links TRBV19 to TRBJ2-1; TRBD2 matches at 8 bases. The TCR sequence derives from a woman in her forties or fifties with COVID-19, enrolled during active disease. The CDR3 here is CASSGSGGRTEQFF. The CDR3 nucleotides are TGTGCCAGTAGTGGGTCGGGGGGGCGGACTGAGCAGTTCTTC.